Each of the 20 T cell receptor beta chains below was sequenced from the same sample in a study of chemoradiotherapy in HPV16-positive cancers. TCRdb's copy holds only in-frame clones and misses some; the assay was immunoSEQ multiplex PCR. The repertoire holds several thousand clones, with 77% as singletons. This material was collected from a patient who underwent chemoradiotherapy. These receptors all stem from a human donor with HPV-associated anogenital cancer.

This clone came up a few times. The chain has TRBV4-2 and TRBJ1-6; D remains unclear. Germline V gene sequence: CDR1 LGHNA, CDR2 YNFKEQ. This CDR3 is built from 14 residues. The V end was cut by 6 bases, the J end by 5 bases, with 11 bases between. CDR3 residues: CASRSGRDNSPLHF. The CDR3 DNA is TGTGCCAGCAGGTCCGGGAGAGATAATTCACCCCTCCACTTT.

The CDR3, as DNA: TGTGCCAGCAGACTACAGGGGATAGACGGCTACACCTTC. Translating gives CASRLQGIDGYTF. The chain recombines TRBV2 with TRBJ1-2; TRBD1 aligns across 7 bases. V gave up 6 bases and J gave up 8 bases; unmatched junction bases: 9. Per germline, CDR1 SNHLY and CDR2 FYNNEI. The CDR3 spans 13 residues.

In this sample, this clone turned up a few times. The chain is built from TRBV5-4 and TRBJ1-1; TRBD1 is a possible D gene (6 bases). Trimming took off 3 bases at V and 7 bases at J, with 10 bases between the two ends. Germline V gene lookup returns CDR1 SGHNT and CDR2 YYREEE (reference sequence). The CDR3 runs 12 residues. The CDR3 DNA is TGTGCCAGCAGCTCCAGGACAGATGAAGCTTTCTTT. As protein: CASSSRTDEAFF.

The chain is built from TRBV2 and TRBJ2-7; a possible D gene is TRBD2 (5 bases). CDR3 length equals 14 residues. Germline V gene data show CDR1 as SNHLY and CDR2 as FYNNEI. The V end was cut by 4 bases, the J end by 3 bases, with 13 bases between. The CDR3 nucleotides read TGTGCCAGCAGTGCAAGAGGGTTTATCTACGAGCAGTACTTC. It translates to CASSARGFIYEQYF.

V gene TRBV7-9 combines with J gene TRBJ1-2; D is ambiguous. V lost 0 bases to trimming and J lost 7 bases, with 12 bases between them. This CDR3 has 14 residues. CDR1 SEHNR and CDR2 FQNEAQ come from the germline V gene (reference sequence). The CDR3 nucleotides read TGTGCCAGCAGCTTAGCGGGGTCCCGGGTTGGCTACACCTTC. Its protein product is CASSLAGSRVGYTF.

The gene calls are TRBV6-5 and TRBJ1-6; D gene uncertain. Germline values: CDR1 MNHEY, CDR2 SVGAGI. CDR3 length: 13 amino acids. Between the trimmed V and J ends, which lost 0 bases and 7 bases, there was a span of 4 bases. CDR3 DNA sequence: TGTGCCAGCAGTTACTCGGGAAATTCACCCCTCCACTTT. Its protein is CASSYSGNSPLHF.

The V call is TRBV19, the J call TRBJ1-2, with 9 bases identical to TRBD1. Germline trimming cut 6 bases from V and 4 bases from J; bases unmatched to any gene: 3. Per the germline V gene, CDR1 is LNHDA and CDR2 is SQIVND (reference sequence). This CDR3 has 13 amino acids. CDR3 in amino acids: CASRPGQGYGYTF. In DNA form, the CDR3 reads TGTGCCAGTAGGCCGGGACAGGGCTATGGCTACACCTTC.

This clone occurred a few times. V gene TRBV9 combines with J gene TRBJ2-7; 7 positions match TRBD1. J was trimmed by 0 bases and V by 0 bases; bases with no gene match: 12. The CDR3 length is 18 residues. Germline CDR1 reads SGDLS; CDR2 reads YYNGEE. The CDR3 DNA sequence: TGTGCCAGCAGCGTAGATCCCTCCGGACAGGCCTTCTCCTACGAGCAGTACTTC. Amino acid sequence: CASSVDPSGQAFSYEQYF. The full variable domain, with the rest looked up from reference TRBV9 and TRBJ2-7, is DSGVTQTPKHLITATGQRVTLRCSPRSGDLSVYWYQQSLDQGLQFLIQYYNGEERAKGNILERFSAQQFPDLHSELNLSSLELGDSALYFCASSVDPSGQAFSYEQYFGPGTRLTVT.

The rearrangement joins TRBV5-1 to TRBJ1-6; D is unclear. Trimming took 2 bases from V and 4 from J, leaving 10 bases between them. Germline V gene data show CDR1 as SGHRS and CDR2 as YFSETQ. The CDR3 totals 15 residues. The CDR3 sequence is CASSFRETYNSPLHF. The DNA for the CDR3 is TGCGCCAGCAGCTTTAGGGAGACTTATAATTCACCCCTCCACTTT.

In its sample, this clone is medium-sized. In the same sample, other DNA sequences code for this CDR3. The chain employs TRBV2 and TRBJ2-3; the match to TRBD2 covers 7 bases. Per germline, CDR1 SNHLY and CDR2 FYNNEI. This CDR3 has 14 residues. The J segment lost 3 bases and the V segment lost 6 bases, leaving 6 bases of the junction unmatched. The CDR3, as DNA: TGTGCCAGCAGGGGAGGGGCTGGGACAGATACGCAGTATTTT. Its translation: CASRGGAGTDTQYF. The full variable domain, its missing parts supplied by reference TRBV2 and TRBJ2-3, is EPEVTQTPSHQVTQMGQEVILRCVPISNHLYFYWYRQILGQKVEFLVSFYNNEISEKSEIFDDQFSVERPDGSNFTLKIRSTKLEDSAMYFCASRGGAGTDTQYFGPGTRLTVL.

This chain connects TRBV6-1 to TRBJ2-5, with D uncertain. This CDR3 has 14 residues. CDR1 and CDR2 from the germline V gene are MNHNS and SASEGT. V lost 8 bases, J lost 2 bases, and 15 bases lay in between. As DNA, the CDR3 is TGTGCCAGCCTCCGCTACCGGGCACAAGAGACCCAGTACTTC. Its protein product is CASLRYRAQETQYF.

The rearrangement uses TRBV2 and TRBJ1-2; 12 nucleotides match TRBD1. The CDR3 covers 18 residues. With V trimmed by 7 bases and J by 6 bases, 18 bases remained unmatched. Germline assignment: CDR1 SNHLY and CDR2 FYNNEI. As DNA, the CDR3 is TGTGCCAGCAATGAGGTCGGGACAGGGGGCAGTGTGGCGGATGGCTACACCTTC. Encoded protein: CASNEVGTGGSVADGYTF.

The chain links TRBV5-5 to TRBJ2-1, with a possible D match to TRBD2 (5 bases). Trimming shortened V by 1 base and J by 9 bases, and 11 bases separated the two germline ends. CDR1 and CDR2 (germline): SGHKS, YYEKEE (reference sequence). The CDR3 runs 13 residues. CDR3 in DNA: TGTGCCAGCAGCTTGATTCAGGCGGGTGAGCAGTTCTTC. It yields the protein CASSLIQAGEQFF.

The rearrangement uses TRBV4-1 and TRBJ2-7; tentatively, D is TRBD1 (6 bases). Germline V CDR1 and CDR2: MGHRA, YSYEKL. V lost 2 bases and J 1 base, leaving 12 bases between the germline ends. The CDR3 covers 15 residues. The CDR3 DNA reads TGCGCCAGCAGCCAACCCTGGACAGAATCCTACGAGCAGTACTTC. It is translated as CASSQPWTESYEQYF.

This clone was detected once. This chain links TRBV14 with TRBJ1-1; D gene uncertain. V was trimmed by 2 bases and J by 0 bases, leaving 4 bases between them. This CDR3 spans 13 amino acids. Germline CDR1 reads SGHDN; CDR2 reads FVKESK. CDR3 bases: TGTGCCAGCAGCCAAACTATGAACACTGAAGCTTTCTTT. This codes for CASSQTMNTEAFF.

This clone was detected a few times. J is TRBJ1-1 and V is TRBV7-9; D unclear. The CDR3 sequence is 13 residues long. CDR1 and CDR2 (germline): SEHNR, FQNEAQ (reference sequence). V lost 5 bases and J lost 2, with 9 bases in between. DNA of the CDR3: TGTGCCAGCAGCCTTACAATAAACACTGAAGCTTTCTTT. This sequence encodes CASSLTINTEAFF.

V is TRBV7-9 and J is TRBJ2-7; no definite D call. The CDR3 extends over 15 amino acids. Per germline, CDR1 SEHNR and CDR2 FQNEAQ (reference sequence). V was cut by 7 bases and J by 1 base, with 17 bases left in between. CDR3 loop: CASTRWDQQSYEQYF. The CDR3 DNA reads as TGTGCCAGCACGAGGTGGGATCAGCAGTCCTACGAGCAGTACTTC.

The rearrangement joins TRBV13 to TRBJ2-3; D gene unclear. Trimming left V 0 bases short and J 2 bases short, with 9 bases between. This CDR3 has 15 residues. The germline gives CDR1 PRHDT, CDR2 FYEKMQ (reference sequence). The CDR3 nucleotides are TGTGCCAGCAGCTTAGGGACGGCGAACACAGATACGCAGTATTTT. It codes for CASSLGTANTDTQYF. The entire variable domain, with the rest obtained from reference TRBV13 and TRBJ2-3, is as follows: AAGVIQSPRHLIKEKRETATLKCYPIPRHDTVYWYQQGPGQDPQFLISFYEKMQSDKGSIPDRFSAQQFSDYHSELNMSSLELGDSALYFCASSLGTANTDTQYFGPGTRLTVL.

The chain recombines TRBV28 with TRBJ2-7; 9 positions match TRBD1. The CDR3 runs 15 residues. CDR1 is MDHEN and CDR2 is SYDVKM in the germline V gene. The J segment lost 5 bases and the V segment lost 6 bases, leaving 11 bases of the junction unmatched. CDR3 loop: CASSPTGTGYDEQYF. The CDR3 DNA sequence: TGTGCCAGCAGCCCTACGGGGACAGGGTATGACGAGCAGTACTTC.

The CDR3 reads CASSQGYAGVDTQYF. CDR3 nucleotides: TGTGCCAGCAGCCAGGGCTACGCAGGAGTAGATACGCAGTATTTT. The V gene is TRBV4-2, the J gene TRBJ2-3; no clear D gene. The CDR3 covers 15 residues. The V gene's germline CDR1 is LGHNA and CDR2 YNFKEQ. V was shortened by 3 bases and J by 5 bases, with 15 bases between the two germline ends.